This is a list of T cell receptor beta chains from one sample in a study of CD4 T cells in relation to SARS-CoV-2 and coronaviruses. Their antigens remain unidentified. The repertoire was sequenced with immunoSEQ multiplex PCR; TCRdb's copy has only in-frame clones and lacks some. The table records roughly 24,000 clones, about 84% of them present only once. Sequenced: CD4+ T cells from PBMCs, cultured in vitro. The receptor source for this set is a human donor in good health. Both conserved end residues are part of each CDR3. Fields, in order: J gene, V gene, CDR3 protein.

j_call: TRBJ2-4
v_call: TRBV11-2
cdr3_aa: CASRNYRGTKNIQYF

j_call: TRBJ2-7
v_call: TRBV7-2
cdr3_aa: CASSPSPGREQYF

j_call: TRBJ1-4
v_call: TRBV20-1
cdr3_aa: CSASSLGNEKLFF

j_call: TRBJ2-1
v_call: TRBV15
cdr3_aa: CATSKQKRGVYNEQFF

j_call: TRBJ2-1
v_call: TRBV9
cdr3_aa: CASSVGGTSSYNEQFF

j_call: TRBJ1-1
v_call: TRBV11-2
cdr3_aa: CASSRQGYTEAFF

j_call: TRBJ1-5
v_call: TRBV7-9
cdr3_aa: CASSLEEYQPQHF

j_call: TRBJ1-4
v_call: TRBV5-1
cdr3_aa: CASRPGQGHEKLFF

j_call: TRBJ1-5
v_call: TRBV7-8
cdr3_aa: CASSSGPPNQPQHF

j_call: TRBJ2-3
v_call: TRBV5-4
cdr3_aa: CASSSGLAGDTQYF

j_call: TRBJ1-2
v_call: TRBV6-5
cdr3_aa: CASSPNYDRVYGYTF

j_call: TRBJ1-2
v_call: TRBV24-1
cdr3_aa: CATSHHPGDYGYTF

j_call: TRBJ1-6
v_call: TRBV9
cdr3_aa: CASSVGRSSYNSPLHF

j_call: TRBJ2-5
v_call: TRBV30
cdr3_aa: CAWGTGETQYF

j_call: TRBJ2-1
v_call: TRBV11-2
cdr3_aa: CASSLLTSSYNEQFF

j_call: TRBJ1-2
v_call: TRBV3-1/TRBV3-2
cdr3_aa: CASSLQTVFYYGYTF

j_call: TRBJ1-5
v_call: TRBV30
cdr3_aa: CAWSQGRDQPQHF